This T cell receptor (beta chain) was profiled in a study of T cells in Graves' hyperthyroidism and ophthalmopathy. Study observations and caveats: Ophthalmopathy was model-predicted a median around 6.7 months pre-onset. The authors' 13 V-J model separated ophthalmopathy from stable hyperthyroidism. Most expanded thyroid clonotypes above 0.001 recurred in blood.

Per germline, CDR1 LNHDA and CDR2 SQIVND (reference sequence). The CDR3 totals 11 residues. V was trimmed by 5 bases and J by 6 bases, leaving 7 bases between them. Amplification of TCR beta CDR3 regions used RNA as the template. With the HTBI primer set, the TCR CDR3 went through a first round of RT-PCR. TCRdb reprocessed the multiplex PCR reads via MiXCR and lists one record per CDR3 protein. The table lists some 740,000 distinct CDR3 sequences, 14% of them singletons. A remark on this clonotype: What it recognizes is unknown.

Sequenced input: blood. V gene TRBV19 combines with J gene TRBJ1-1; D is ambiguous. This TCR was sampled from a woman between 18 and 29 years old with Graves' hyperthyroidism. The CDR3 coding sequence is TGTGCCAGTAGTTTCGAGGCTGAAGCTTTCTTT. Amino acid sequence: CASSFEAEAFF.